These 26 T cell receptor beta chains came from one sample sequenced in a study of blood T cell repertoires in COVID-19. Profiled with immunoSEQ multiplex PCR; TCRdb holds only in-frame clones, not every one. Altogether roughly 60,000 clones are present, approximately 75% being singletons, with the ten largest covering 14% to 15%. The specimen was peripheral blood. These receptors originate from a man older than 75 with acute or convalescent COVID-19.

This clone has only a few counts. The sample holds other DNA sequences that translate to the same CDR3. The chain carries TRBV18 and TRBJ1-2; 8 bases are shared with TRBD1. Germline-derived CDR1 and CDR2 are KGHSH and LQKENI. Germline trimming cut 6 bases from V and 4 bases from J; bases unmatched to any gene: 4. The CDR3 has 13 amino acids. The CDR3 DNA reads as TGTGCCAGCTCCCCGGGACAGGCCTATGGCTACACCTTC. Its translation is CASSPGQAYGYTF.

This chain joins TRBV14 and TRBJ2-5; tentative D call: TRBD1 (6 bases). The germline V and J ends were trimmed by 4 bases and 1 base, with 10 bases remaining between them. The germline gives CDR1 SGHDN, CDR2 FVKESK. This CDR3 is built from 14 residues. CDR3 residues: CASSLNRAQETQYF. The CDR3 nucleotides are TGTGCCAGCAGCCTCAACAGGGCCCAAGAGACCCAGTACTTC.

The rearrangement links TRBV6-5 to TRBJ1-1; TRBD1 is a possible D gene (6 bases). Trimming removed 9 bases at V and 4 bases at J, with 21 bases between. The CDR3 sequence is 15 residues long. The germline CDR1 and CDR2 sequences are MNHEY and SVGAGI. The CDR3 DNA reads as TGTGCCAGTAACCGGGACACCTATGGGGTCACTGAAGCTTTCTTT. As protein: CASNRDTYGVTEAFF.

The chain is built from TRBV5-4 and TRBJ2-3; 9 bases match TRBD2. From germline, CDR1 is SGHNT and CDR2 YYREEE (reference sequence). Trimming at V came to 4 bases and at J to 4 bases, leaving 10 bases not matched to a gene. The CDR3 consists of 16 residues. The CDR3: CASSLPRGGGADTQYF. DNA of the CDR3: TGTGCCAGCAGCCTCCCGCGGGGGGGTGGAGCAGATACGCAGTATTTT.

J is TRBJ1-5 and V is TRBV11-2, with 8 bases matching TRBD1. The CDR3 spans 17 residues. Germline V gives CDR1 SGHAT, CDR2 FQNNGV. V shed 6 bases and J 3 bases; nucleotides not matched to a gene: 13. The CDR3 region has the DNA TGTGCCAGCAGTAACCAGGGGCAGGGGGCTTACAATCAGCCCCAGCATTTT. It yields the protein CASSNQGQGAYNQPQHF.

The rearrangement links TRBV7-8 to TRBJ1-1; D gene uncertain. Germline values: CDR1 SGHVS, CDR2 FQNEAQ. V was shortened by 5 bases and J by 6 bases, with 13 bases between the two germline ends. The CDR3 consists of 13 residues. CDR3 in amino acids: CASSPLLGAEAFF. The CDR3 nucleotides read TGTGCCAGCAGCCCCTTGCTGGGCGCTGAAGCTTTCTTT.

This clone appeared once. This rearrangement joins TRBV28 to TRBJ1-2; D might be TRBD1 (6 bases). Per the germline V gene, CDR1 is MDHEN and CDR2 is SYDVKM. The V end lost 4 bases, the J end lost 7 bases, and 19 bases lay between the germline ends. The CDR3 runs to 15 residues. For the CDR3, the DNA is TGTGCCAGCAGTTCCCACGGACAGCCAAAGGCTGGCTACACCTTC. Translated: CASSSHGQPKAGYTF.

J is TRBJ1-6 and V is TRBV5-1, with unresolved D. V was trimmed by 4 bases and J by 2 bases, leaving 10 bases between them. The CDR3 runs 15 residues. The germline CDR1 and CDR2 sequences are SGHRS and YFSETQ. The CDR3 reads CASSEQPPYNSPLHF. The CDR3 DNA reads TGCGCCAGCAGCGAACAGCCGCCCTATAATTCACCCCTCCACTTT.

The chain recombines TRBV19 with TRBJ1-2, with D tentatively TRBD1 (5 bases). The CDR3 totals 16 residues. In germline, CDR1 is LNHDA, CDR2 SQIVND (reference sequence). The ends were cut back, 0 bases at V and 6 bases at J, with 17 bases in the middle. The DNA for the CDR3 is TGTGCCAGTAGTATAGATCGTGGGGCCTCCCTTGATGGCTACACCTTC. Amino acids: CASSIDRGASLDGYTF.

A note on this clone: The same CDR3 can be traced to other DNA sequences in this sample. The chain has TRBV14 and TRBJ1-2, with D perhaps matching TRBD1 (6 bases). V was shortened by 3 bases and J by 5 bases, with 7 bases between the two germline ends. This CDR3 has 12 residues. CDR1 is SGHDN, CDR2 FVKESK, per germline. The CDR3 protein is CASSHGQYGYTF. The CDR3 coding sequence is TGTGCCAGCAGCCATGGACAGTATGGCTACACCTTC.

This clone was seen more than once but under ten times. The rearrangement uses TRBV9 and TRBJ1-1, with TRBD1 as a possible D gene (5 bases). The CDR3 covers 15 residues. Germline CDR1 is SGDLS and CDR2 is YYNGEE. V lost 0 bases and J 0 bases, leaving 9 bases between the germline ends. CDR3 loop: CASSVGGRVNTEAFF. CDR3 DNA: TGTGCCAGCAGCGTAGGGGGCAGGGTGAACACTGAAGCTTTCTTT. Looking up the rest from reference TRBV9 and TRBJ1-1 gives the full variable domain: DSGVTQTPKHLITATGQRVTLRCSPRSGDLSVYWYQQSLDQGLQFLIQYYNGEERAKGNILERFSAQQFPDLHSELNLSSLELGDSALYFCASSVGGRVNTEAFFGQGTRLTVV.

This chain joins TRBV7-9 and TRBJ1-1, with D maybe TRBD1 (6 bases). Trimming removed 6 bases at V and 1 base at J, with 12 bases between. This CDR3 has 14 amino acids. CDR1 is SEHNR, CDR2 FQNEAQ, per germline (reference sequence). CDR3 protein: CASRNRAANTEAFF. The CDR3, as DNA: TGTGCCAGCAGAAACAGGGCAGCGAACACTGAAGCTTTCTTT. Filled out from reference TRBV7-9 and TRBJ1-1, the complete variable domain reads DTGVSQNPRHKITKRGQNVTFRCDPISEHNRLYWYRQTLGQGPEFLTYFQNEAQLEKSRLLSDRFSAERPKGSFSTLEIQRTEQGDSAMYLCASRNRAANTEAFFGQGTRLTVV.

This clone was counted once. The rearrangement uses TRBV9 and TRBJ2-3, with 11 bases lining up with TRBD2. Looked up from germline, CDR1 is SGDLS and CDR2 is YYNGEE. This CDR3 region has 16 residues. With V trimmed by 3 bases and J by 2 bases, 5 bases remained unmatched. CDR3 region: CASSDGTSGNTDTQYF. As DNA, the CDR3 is TGTGCCAGCAGCGACGGGACTAGCGGAAACACAGATACGCAGTATTTT.

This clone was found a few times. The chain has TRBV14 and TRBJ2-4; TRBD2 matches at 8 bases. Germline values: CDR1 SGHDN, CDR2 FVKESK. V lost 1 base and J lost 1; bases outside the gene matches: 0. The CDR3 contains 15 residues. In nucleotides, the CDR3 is TGTGCCAGCAGCCAAGCGGGAGGGGCCAAAAACATTCAGTACTTC. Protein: CASSQAGGAKNIQYF.

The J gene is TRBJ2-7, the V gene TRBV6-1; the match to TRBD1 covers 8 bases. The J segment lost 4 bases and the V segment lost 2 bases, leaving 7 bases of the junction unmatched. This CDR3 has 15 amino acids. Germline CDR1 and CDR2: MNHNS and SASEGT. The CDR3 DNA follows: TGTGCCAGCAGTGAACGGGGACAGGTAGGGTACGAGCAGTACTTC. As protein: CASSERGQVGYEQYF.

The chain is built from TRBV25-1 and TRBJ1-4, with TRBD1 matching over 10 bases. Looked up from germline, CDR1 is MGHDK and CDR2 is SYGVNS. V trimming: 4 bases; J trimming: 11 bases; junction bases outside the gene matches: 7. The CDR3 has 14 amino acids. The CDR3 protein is CASSVSGQGNKLFF. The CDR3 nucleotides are TGTGCCAGCAGTGTATCGGGACAGGGGAATAAACTGTTTTTT.

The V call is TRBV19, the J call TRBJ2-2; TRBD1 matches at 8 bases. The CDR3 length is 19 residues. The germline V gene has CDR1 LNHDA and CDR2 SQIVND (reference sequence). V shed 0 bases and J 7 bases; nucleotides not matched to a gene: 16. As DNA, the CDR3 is TGTGCCAGTAGTATAGATATCAGAATAGGGCAGGGGGCCGTCGGGGAGCTGTTTTTT. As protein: CASSIDIRIGQGAVGELFF.

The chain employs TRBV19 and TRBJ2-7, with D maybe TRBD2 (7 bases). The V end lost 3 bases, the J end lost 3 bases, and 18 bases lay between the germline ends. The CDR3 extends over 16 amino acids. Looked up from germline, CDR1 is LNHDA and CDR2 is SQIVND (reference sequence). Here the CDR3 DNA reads TGTGCCAGTAGTATTTTCGGGGGGCGGCCCATCTACGAGCAGTACTTC. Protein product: CASSIFGGRPIYEQYF.

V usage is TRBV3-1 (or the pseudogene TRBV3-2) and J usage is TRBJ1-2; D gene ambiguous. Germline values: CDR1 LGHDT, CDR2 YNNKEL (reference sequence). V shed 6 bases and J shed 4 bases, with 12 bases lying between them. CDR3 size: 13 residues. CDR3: CASSPDRSYGYTF. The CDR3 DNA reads TGTGCCAGCAGTCCAGACCGGAGCTATGGCTACACCTTC.

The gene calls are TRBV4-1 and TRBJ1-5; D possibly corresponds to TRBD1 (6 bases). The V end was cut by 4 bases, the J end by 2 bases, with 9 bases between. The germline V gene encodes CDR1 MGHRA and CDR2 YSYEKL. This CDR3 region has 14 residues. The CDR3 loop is CASSRAGGNQPQHF. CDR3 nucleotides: TGCGCCAGCAGCCGAGCAGGGGGCAATCAGCCCCAGCATTTT.

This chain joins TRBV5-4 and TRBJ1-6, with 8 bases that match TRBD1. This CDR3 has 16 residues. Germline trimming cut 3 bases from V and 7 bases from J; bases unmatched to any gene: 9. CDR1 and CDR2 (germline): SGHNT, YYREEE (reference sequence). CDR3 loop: CASSYFGQGGNSPLHF. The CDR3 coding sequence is TGTGCCAGCAGCTACTTCGGACAGGGCGGCAATTCACCCCTCCACTTT.

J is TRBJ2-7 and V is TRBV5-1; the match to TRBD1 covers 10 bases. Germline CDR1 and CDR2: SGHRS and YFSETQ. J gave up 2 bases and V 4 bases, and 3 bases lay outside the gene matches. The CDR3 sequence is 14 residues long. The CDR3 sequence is CASSRDRGPYEQYF. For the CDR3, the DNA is TGCGCCAGCAGCCGGGACAGGGGTCCCTACGAGCAGTACTTC.

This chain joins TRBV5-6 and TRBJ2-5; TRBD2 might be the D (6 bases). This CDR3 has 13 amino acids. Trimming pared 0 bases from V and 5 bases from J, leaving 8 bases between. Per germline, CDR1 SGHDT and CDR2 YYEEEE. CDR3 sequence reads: CASSLAGGETQYF. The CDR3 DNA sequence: TGTGCCAGCAGCTTGGCCGGGGGTGAGACCCAGTACTTC.

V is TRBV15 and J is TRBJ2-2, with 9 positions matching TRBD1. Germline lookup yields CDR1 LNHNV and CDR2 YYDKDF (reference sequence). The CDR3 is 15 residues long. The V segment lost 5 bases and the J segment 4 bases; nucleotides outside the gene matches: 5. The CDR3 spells CATSSGQGPTGELFF. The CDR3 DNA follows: TGTGCCACCAGCTCGGGACAGGGTCCCACCGGGGAGCTGTTTTTT.

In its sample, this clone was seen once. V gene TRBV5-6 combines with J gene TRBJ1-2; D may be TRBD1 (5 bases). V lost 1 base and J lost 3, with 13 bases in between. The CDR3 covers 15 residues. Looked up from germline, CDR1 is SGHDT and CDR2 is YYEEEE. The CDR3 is CASSLWMTADYGYTF. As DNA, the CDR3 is TGTGCCAGCAGCTTGTGGATGACAGCAGACTATGGCTACACCTTC.

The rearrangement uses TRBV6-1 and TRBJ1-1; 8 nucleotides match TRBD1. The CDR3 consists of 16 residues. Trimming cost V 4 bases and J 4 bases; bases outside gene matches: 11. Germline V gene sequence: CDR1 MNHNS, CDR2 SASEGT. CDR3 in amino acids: CASSGWGQGAGTEAFF. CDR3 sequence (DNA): TGTGCCAGCAGTGGGTGGGGTCAGGGGGCTGGCACTGAAGCTTTCTTT.